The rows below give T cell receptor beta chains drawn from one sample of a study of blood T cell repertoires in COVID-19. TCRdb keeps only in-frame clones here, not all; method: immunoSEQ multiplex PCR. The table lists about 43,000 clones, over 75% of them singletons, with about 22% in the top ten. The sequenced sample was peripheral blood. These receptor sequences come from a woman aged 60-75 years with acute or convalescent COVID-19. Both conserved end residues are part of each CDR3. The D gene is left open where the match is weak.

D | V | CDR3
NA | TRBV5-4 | CASSFKQSYTEAFF
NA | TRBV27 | CASSPDKRSPLHF
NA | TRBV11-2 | CASSLGVPGEETQYF
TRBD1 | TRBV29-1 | CSVSRTGTEAFF
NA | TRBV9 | CASSVVWQRNTGELFF
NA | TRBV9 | CASSPYDHRVSYGYTF
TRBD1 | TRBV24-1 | CATSGGRDRGLEFTDTQYF
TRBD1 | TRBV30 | CAYRDRENSPLHF
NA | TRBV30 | CAWSVLMSGAGELFF
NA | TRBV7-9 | CASSSRQVNTEAFF
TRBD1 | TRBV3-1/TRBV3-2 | CASSVGQGLGEQYF
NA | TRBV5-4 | CASTHPGEKTEAFF
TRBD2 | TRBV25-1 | CASSVGAGAGDTQYF
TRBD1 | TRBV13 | CASSLRDRLMNTEAFF
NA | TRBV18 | CASSLREAGANTEAFF
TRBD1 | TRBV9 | CASSVGGDSPYEQYF
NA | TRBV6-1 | CASSERQTDRFHEQYF
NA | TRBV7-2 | CASSRRGGVSQPQHF
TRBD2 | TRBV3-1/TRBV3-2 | CASSRGGLPHEQYF
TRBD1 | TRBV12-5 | CASGYRGQPNNSPLHF
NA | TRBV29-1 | CSVFSEGLYGYTF
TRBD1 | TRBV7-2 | CASSLGQMNTEAFF
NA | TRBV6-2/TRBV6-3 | CASSYFRGGQYF
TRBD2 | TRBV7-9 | CASSFSVVSGGSGANVLTF
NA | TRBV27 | CASSLSARPSTDTQYF
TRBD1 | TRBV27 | CASRDNRGRVEAFF
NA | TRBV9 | CASSVGQDNEQYF
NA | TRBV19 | CASLEGGTDTQYF
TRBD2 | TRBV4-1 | CASSQGASGGRDTQYF
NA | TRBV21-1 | CASSKDTDSNQPQHF
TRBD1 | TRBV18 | CASSPGQGNSPLHF
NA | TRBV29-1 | CSSHSPLGPGYTF
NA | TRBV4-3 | CASSQEWLNSNQPQHF
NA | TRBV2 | CASSDRGRNTGELFF
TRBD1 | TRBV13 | CASSNYRGGSPLHF
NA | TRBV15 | CATSRVQGHIQYF
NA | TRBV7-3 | CASSLAGGDEQFF
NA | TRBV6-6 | CASSLSGTASYEQYF
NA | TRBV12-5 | CASGSPVDRQTGRSYNEQFF
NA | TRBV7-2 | CASRATGNFAGYTF
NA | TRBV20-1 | CSAPLGDTQYF
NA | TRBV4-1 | CASSQDPGYGNTIYF
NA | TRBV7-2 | CASSPRVGLAGELFF
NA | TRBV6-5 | CASMGGAGDTEAFF
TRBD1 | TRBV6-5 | CASRSDRSSGNTIYF
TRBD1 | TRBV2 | CASWGQIYSYGYTF